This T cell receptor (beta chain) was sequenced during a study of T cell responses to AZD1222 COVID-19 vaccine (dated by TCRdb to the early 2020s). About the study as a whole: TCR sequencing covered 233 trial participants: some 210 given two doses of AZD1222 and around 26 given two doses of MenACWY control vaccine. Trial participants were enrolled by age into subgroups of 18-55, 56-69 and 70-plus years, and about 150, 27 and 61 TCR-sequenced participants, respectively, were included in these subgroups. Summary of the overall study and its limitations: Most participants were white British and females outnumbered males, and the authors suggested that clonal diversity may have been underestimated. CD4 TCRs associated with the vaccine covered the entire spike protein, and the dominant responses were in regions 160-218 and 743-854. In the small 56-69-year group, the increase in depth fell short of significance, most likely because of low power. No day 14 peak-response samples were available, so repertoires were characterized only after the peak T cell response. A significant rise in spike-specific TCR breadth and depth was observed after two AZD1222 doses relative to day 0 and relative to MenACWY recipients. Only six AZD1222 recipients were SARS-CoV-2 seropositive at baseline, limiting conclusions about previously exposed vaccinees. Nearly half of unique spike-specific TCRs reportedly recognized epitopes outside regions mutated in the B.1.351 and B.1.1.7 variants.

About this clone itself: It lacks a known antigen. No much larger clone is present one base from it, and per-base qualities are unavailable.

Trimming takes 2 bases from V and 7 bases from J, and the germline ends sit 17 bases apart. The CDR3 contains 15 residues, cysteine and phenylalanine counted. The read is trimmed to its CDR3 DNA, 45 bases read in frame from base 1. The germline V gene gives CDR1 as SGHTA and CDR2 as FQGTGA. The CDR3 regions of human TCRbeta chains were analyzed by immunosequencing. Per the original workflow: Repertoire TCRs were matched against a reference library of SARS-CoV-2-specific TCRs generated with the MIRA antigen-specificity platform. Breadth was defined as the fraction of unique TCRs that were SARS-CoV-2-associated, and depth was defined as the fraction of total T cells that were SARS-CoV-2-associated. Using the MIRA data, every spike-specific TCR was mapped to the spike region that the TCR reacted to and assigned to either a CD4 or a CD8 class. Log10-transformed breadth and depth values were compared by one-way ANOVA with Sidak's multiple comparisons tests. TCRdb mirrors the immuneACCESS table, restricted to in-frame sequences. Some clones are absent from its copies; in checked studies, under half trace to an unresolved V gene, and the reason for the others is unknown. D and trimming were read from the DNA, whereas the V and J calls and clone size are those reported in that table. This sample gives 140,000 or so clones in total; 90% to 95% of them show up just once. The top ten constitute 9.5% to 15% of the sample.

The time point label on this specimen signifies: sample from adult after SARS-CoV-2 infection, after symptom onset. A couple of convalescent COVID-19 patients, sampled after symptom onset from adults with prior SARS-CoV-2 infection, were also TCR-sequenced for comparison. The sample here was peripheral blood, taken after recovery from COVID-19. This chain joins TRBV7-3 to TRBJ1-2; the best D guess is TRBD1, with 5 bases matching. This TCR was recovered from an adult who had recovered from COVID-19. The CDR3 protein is CASSLDSGGTAGYTF. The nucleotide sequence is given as TGTGCCAGCAGCTTAGACTCCGGGGGAACGGCTGGCTACACCTTC.